The subject of this entry is one TCR beta chain. The data were obtained in a study of T cell changes during pregnancy in multiple sclerosis. The table came from immunoSEQ multiplex PCR; TCRdb's copy has only in-frame clones and leaves some out. This sample has some 16,000 clones, with 80% to 90% found just once. V lost 3 bases to trimming and J lost 0 bases, with 8 bases between them. The CDR3 loop spans 15 amino acids. Per germline, CDR1 MNHEY and CDR2 SMNVEV (reference sequence). This receptor was obtained from a female donor in good health, enrolled as a control in a pregnancy study. V gene TRBV27 combines with J gene TRBJ1-4; possible D gene TRBD1, 6 bases. Sample: CD8+ T cells from peripheral blood mononuclear cells, taken in the second trimester of pregnancy. In DNA form, the CDR3 reads TGTGCCAGCAGTTTGGCAGGGGCAACTAATGAAAAACTGTTTTTT. This encodes CASSLAGATNEKLFF.